What follows are 5 T cell receptor beta chains derived from one specimen sequenced in a study of T cells in Graves' hyperthyroidism and ophthalmopathy. Amplification of TCR beta CDR3 regions was performed using RNA transcripts as template. During a first-round RT-PCR of the TCR CDR3, the HTBI primer set was used. TCRdb reprocessed the multiplex PCR reads with MiXCR, giving one entry per CDR3 protein. The table has roughly 700,000 distinct CDR3 sequences, over 35% seen once; the top ten hold less than 40%. The sequenced material came from blood. These receptor sequences come from a woman aged 40 to 49 with Graves' hyperthyroidism.

This clonotype was observed a few times. J is TRBJ1-1 and V is TRBV29-1, with 8 bases matching TRBD1. CDR1 is SQVTM, CDR2 ANQGSEA, per germline. CDR3 length: 15 residues. J was trimmed by 4 bases and V by 5 bases; bases with no gene match: 12. This CDR3 reads CSVPRQGSSSTEAFF. DNA of the CDR3: TGCAGCGTTCCACGACAGGGGAGTTCTAGCACTGAAGCTTTCTTT. Full variable domain (remainder filled in from reference TRBV29-1 and TRBJ1-1): SAVISQKPSRDICQRGTSLTIQCQVDSQVTMMFWYRQQPGQSLTLIATANQGSEATYESGFVIDKFPISRPNLTFSTLTVSNMSPEDSSIYLCSVPRQGSSSTEAFFGQGTRLTVV.

There are many counts of this clonotype. This sequence joins TRBV9 and TRBJ1-5; D not resolved. Looked up from germline, CDR1 is SGDLS and CDR2 is YYNGEE. V was clipped by 0 bases and J by 0 bases, with 4 bases between them. There are 14 residues in the CDR3. CDR3 DNA: TGTGCCAGCAGCGTAGACCCTAGCAATCAGCCCCAGCATTTT. Translated, it gives CASSVDPSNQPQHF.

The sample holds a few counts of this clonotype. The chain combines TRBV9 with TRBJ1-2; D gene unclear. With 4 bases removed from V and 3 bases from J, the gap between germline ends came to 19 bases. CDR3 length: 16 residues. Germline V gene lookup returns CDR1 SGDLS and CDR2 YYNGEE. CDR3 DNA: TGTGCCAGCAGCCCACTAACGGGGAGGGCGGACTATGGCTACACCTTC. It codes for CASSPLTGRADYGYTF.

V and J are TRBV10-3 and TRBJ2-7; D unresolved. This CDR3 is 13 amino acids long. V lost 10 bases to trimming and J lost 0 bases, with 13 bases between them. In germline, CDR1 is ENHRY, CDR2 SYGVKD. The CDR3 DNA reads TGTGCCAGCTCGGCAGGTATCTCCTACGAGCAGTACTTC. As protein: CASSAGISYEQYF.

This rearrangement joins TRBV10-3 to TRBJ1-5; TRBD1 matches at 10 bases. There are 17 residues in the CDR3. Germline V gives CDR1 ENHRY, CDR2 SYGVKD. The V gene end was trimmed by 5 bases and the J gene end by 0 bases; junction bases not matched to a gene: 7. The CDR3 bases are TGTGCCATCAGTCGGGACAGGGGATCGGTTAGCAATCAGCCCCAGCATTTT. Residues: CAISRDRGSVSNQPQHF.